This passage covers 11 T cell receptor beta chains from one sample sequenced in a study of cytotoxic CD8 clonotypes in ibrutinib-treated CLL. Data came from immunoSEQ multiplex PCR; TCRdb stores just in-frame clones and leaves some out. The sample includes 100,000 or so clones, 50% to 65% seen only once; the top ten take approximately 35%. Sequenced material: PBMCs, taken after 24 months of ibrutinib treatment. All receptors come from a human donor with chronic lymphocytic leukemia.

This chain links TRBV11-3 with TRBJ2-2; 13 positions agree with TRBD2. There are 15 residues in the CDR3. Unmatched junction bases numbered 5, after V lost 6 bases and J lost 7 bases. Germline values: CDR1 SGHNT, CDR2 YENEEA. The DNA for the CDR3 is TGTGCCAGCAGGCGGACTAGCGGGGGCGACGGGGAGCTGTTTTTT. As protein: CASRRTSGGDGELFF.

This clone came up many times. The chain couples TRBV2 to TRBJ1-2; no clear D gene. Trimming pared 7 bases from V and 8 bases from J, leaving 11 bases between. Per germline, CDR1 SNHLY and CDR2 FYNNEI. The CDR3 has 11 residues. CDR3 bases: TGTGCCAGCACCGAGGGAGGCGGCTACACCTTC. Translated: CASTEGGGYTF.

This chain links TRBV30 with TRBJ1-2; 7 positions agree with TRBD1. CDR3 size: 14 residues. J was trimmed by 4 bases and V by 2 bases; bases with no gene match: 7. Germline CDR1 and CDR2: GTSNPN and SVGIG (reference sequence). The CDR3 DNA is TGTGCCTGGAGTCGCCAGGGGGTGTTCTATGGCTACACCTTC. Residues: CAWSRQGVFYGYTF.

V is TRBV25-1 and J is TRBJ2-2, with D perhaps TRBD1 (6 bases). Trimming pared 5 bases from V and 4 bases from J, leaving 11 bases between. The CDR3 is made up of 14 amino acids. CDR1 MGHDK and CDR2 SYGVNS come from the germline V gene. CDR3 bases: TGTGCCAGCAGTACTCAGGGGACCACCGGGGAGCTGTTTTTT. Its protein product is CASSTQGTTGELFF.

The chain is built from TRBV5-1 and TRBJ2-2, with D perhaps matching TRBD1 (5 bases). Germline CDR1 and CDR2: SGHRS and YFSETQ. This CDR3 is built from 14 residues. Trimming stripped 4 bases from V and 1 base from J, with 8 bases between. CDR3 residues: CASSETGNTGELFF. CDR3 nucleotide sequence: TGCGCCAGCAGCGAAACAGGGAACACCGGGGAGCTGTTTTTT.

CDR3 DNA: TGCGCCAGCAGCTTGGCCTCTGTTAACTATGGCTACACCTTC. Translation: CASSLASVNYGYTF. The genes are TRBV5-1 and TRBJ1-2; D not certain. Trimming took 0 bases from V and 1 from J, leaving 7 bases between them. CDR3 length equals 14 residues. Germline V gene lookup returns CDR1 SGHRS and CDR2 YFSETQ.

The chain couples TRBV5-1 to TRBJ1-1; D might be TRBD1 (6 bases). Germline V gene sequence: CDR1 SGHRS, CDR2 YFSETQ. The CDR3 has 14 residues. V lost 4 bases to trimming and J lost 1 base, with 11 bases between them. CDR3 DNA: TGCGCCAGCAGCAAAGAGGGGGGGAACACTGAAGCTTTCTTT. This translates into CASSKEGGNTEAFF.

V gene TRBV5-1 combines with J gene TRBJ1-5; D gene uncertain. Between the trimmed V and J ends, which lost 0 bases and 7 bases, there was a span of 8 bases. Germline CDR1 SGHRS, CDR2 YFSETQ. The CDR3 is 13 residues long. CDR3 nucleotides: TGCGCCAGCAGCTTGGACAGTACCCAGCCCCAGCATTTT. Translated, it gives CASSLDSTQPQHF.

The chain employs TRBV7-9 and TRBJ1-2; D ambiguous. CDR1 is SEHNR and CDR2 is FQNEAQ in the germline V gene (reference sequence). Trimming shortened V by 3 bases and J by 5 bases, and 4 bases separated the two germline ends. The CDR3 is made up of 11 amino acids. The CDR3 DNA follows: TGTGCCAGCAGCTTGTCGTATGGCTACACCTTC. Encoded protein: CASSLSYGYTF.

This rearrangement joins TRBV27 to TRBJ2-7, with 9 positions matching TRBD1. The CDR3 is 14 amino acids. The junction had 6 bases not matched to a gene; V was cut back by 5 bases and J by 4 bases. Germline values: CDR1 MNHEY, CDR2 SMNVEV (reference sequence). The CDR3 nucleotides are TGTGCCAGCAGTCTCCGACAGGGGGGTTACGAGCAGTACTTC. Translation: CASSLRQGGYEQYF.

The chain recombines TRBV29-1 with TRBJ2-1, with 8 bases lining up with TRBD2. CDR3 length: 14 amino acids. J was trimmed by 4 bases and V by 4 bases; bases with no gene match: 6. Germline V gives CDR1 SQVTM, CDR2 ANQGSEA. The CDR3 loop is CSVVAGPRYNEQFF. The CDR3 DNA reads as TGCAGCGTTGTAGCGGGACCCCGTTACAATGAGCAGTTCTTC.